These 28 T cell receptor beta chains were sequenced from one sample in a study of PD-1 blockade in classical Hodgkin lymphoma. All trial patients relapsed after autologous stem cell transplantation. Profiled with immunoSEQ multiplex PCR; TCRdb holds only in-frame clones, not every one. This table has about 13,000 clones, around four fifths appearing once. Source: peripheral blood mononuclear cells (PBMCs), taken at baseline. All receptors derive from a human donor with classical Hodgkin lymphoma.

This chain uses TRBV11-2 with TRBJ2-2, with 7 bases matching TRBD1. The CDR3 contains 15 residues. Trimming took 4 bases from V and 3 from J; bases not matched to a gene: 5. Germline CDR1 is SGHAT and CDR2 is FQNNGV. CDR3 sequence reads: CASSSQGWHTGELFF. The CDR3 DNA sequence: TGTGCCAGCAGCTCACAGGGGTGGCACACCGGGGAGCTGTTTTTT.

V gene TRBV18 combines with J gene TRBJ2-1; D ambiguous. Trimming shortened V by 5 bases and J by 5 bases, and 7 bases separated the two germline ends. CDR1 is KGHSH and CDR2 is LQKENI in the germline V gene. The CDR3 contains 12 residues. CDR3 nucleotides: TGTGCCAGCTCAGGAACAAACAATGAGCAGTTCTTC. Translation gives CASSGTNNEQFF.

The V and J genes are TRBV5-6 and TRBJ1-6; D possibly corresponds to TRBD1 (6 bases). Germline V gives CDR1 SGHDT, CDR2 YYEEEE. Between the trimmed V and J ends, which lost 5 bases and 7 bases, there was a span of 10 bases. The CDR3 length is 13 residues. The CDR3 reads CASRQGWNSPLHF. DNA of the CDR3: TGTGCCAGCAGGCAGGGGTGGAATTCACCCCTCCACTTT.

This clone was counted a single time. This chain connects TRBV2 to TRBJ1-6; unclear D gene. V lost 4 bases, J lost 5 bases, and 3 bases lay in between. This CDR3 is built from 12 residues. Germline V gene lookup returns CDR1 SNHLY and CDR2 FYNNEI. In DNA form, the CDR3 reads TGTGCCAGCAGTGGGAATAATTCACCCCTCCACTTT. Its protein product is CASSGNNSPLHF.

This clone showed up just a few times. The V gene is TRBV13, the J gene TRBJ2-1; 8 nucleotides align to TRBD2. Looked up from germline, CDR1 is PRHDT and CDR2 is FYEKMQ (reference sequence). The CDR3 loop spans 15 amino acids. V trimming: 3 bases; J trimming: 4 bases; junction bases outside the gene matches: 5. The CDR3 coding sequence is TGTGCCAGCAGCTTGGCGGGGGGCACATACAATGAGCAGTTCTTC. Encoded protein: CASSLAGGTYNEQFF.

The CDR3 DNA is TGTGCCAGCAGCTTATACATGACAATGGCCCAAGAGACCCAGTACTTC. As protein: CASSLYMTMAQETQYF. The chain has TRBV7-2 and TRBJ2-5; D is uncertain. Germline loops: CDR1 SGHTA, CDR2 FQGNSA. V was cut by 2 bases and J by 1 base, with 14 bases left in between. This CDR3 contains 16 residues. Supplemented by reference TRBV7-2 and TRBJ2-5, the full variable domain reads GAGVSQSPSNKVTEKGKDVELRCDPISGHTALYWYRQSLGQGLEFLIYFQGNSAPDKSGLPSDRFSAERTGGSVSTLTIQRTQQEDSAVYLCASSLYMTMAQETQYFGPGTRLLVL.

J is TRBJ1-3 and V is TRBV9, with 7 positions matching TRBD1. Trimming took 2 bases from V and 4 from J; bases not matched to a gene: 3. The length of the CDR3 is 14 residues. Germline V gene data show CDR1 as SGDLS and CDR2 as YYNGEE. The CDR3 DNA follows: TGTGCCAGCAGCGTCGACAGGGCCGGAAACACCATATATTTT. It specifies CASSVDRAGNTIYF.

The gene calls are TRBV9 and TRBJ2-7; D is tentatively TRBD1 or TRBD2 (5 bases each). The length of the CDR3 is 15 residues. With 0 bases removed from V and 3 bases from J, the gap between germline ends came to 13 bases. In germline, CDR1 is SGDLS, CDR2 YYNGEE. The CDR3 is CASSVAPGTHYEQYF. The CDR3 region has the DNA TGTGCCAGCAGCGTAGCTCCCGGGACCCACTACGAGCAGTACTTC.

The rearrangement links TRBV5-1 to TRBJ2-3, with 9 nucleotides matching TRBD2. J lost 4 bases, V lost 3 bases, and 12 bases had no gene match. CDR3 length: 17 amino acids. Germline CDR1 is SGHRS and CDR2 is YFSETQ. CDR3 in amino acids: CASSSTGAGGGADTQYF. CDR3 sequence (DNA): TGCGCCAGCAGCTCAACTGGAGCGGGGGGTGGCGCAGATACGCAGTATTTT.

This chain links TRBV11-2 with TRBJ1-3; 7 positions match TRBD1. This CDR3 region has 14 residues. V trimming: 5 bases; J trimming: 3 bases; junction bases outside the gene matches: 4. CDR1 and CDR2 (germline): SGHAT, FQNNGV. In nucleotides, the CDR3 is TGTGCCAGCAGCACGACAGGGTTTGGAAACACCATATATTTT. This sequence encodes CASSTTGFGNTIYF.

The V gene is TRBV19, the J gene TRBJ1-2; 7 bases fit TRBD1. V shed 4 bases, J shed 4 bases, and the junction held 6 bases outside the gene matches. The CDR3 loop spans 14 amino acids. From germline, CDR1 is LNHDA and CDR2 SQIVND (reference sequence). This CDR3 is CASSTTRDSYGYTF. The CDR3 coding sequence is TGTGCCAGTAGTACGACTCGGGACAGCTATGGCTACACCTTC.

The rearrangement links TRBV7-8 to TRBJ1-2; D perhaps matches TRBD1 (5 bases). The V end lost 5 bases, the J end lost 2 bases, and 18 bases lay between the germline ends. Germline assignment: CDR1 SGHVS and CDR2 FQNEAQ. This CDR3 contains 16 residues. Here the CDR3 reads CASSPQAQGPNYGYTF. The CDR3 nucleotides are TGTGCCAGCAGCCCGCAAGCTCAGGGACCAAACTATGGCTACACCTTC.

This clone appeared a few times. V is TRBV4-1 and J is TRBJ2-7; D gene ambiguous. Trimming cost V 0 bases and J 2 bases, with 8 bases left between them. The CDR3 covers 14 residues. The V gene's germline CDR1 is MGHRA and CDR2 YSYEKL. The CDR3 region has the DNA TGCGCCAGCAGCCAAGAGCTGGAACCCTACGAGCAGTACTTC. Translation gives CASSQELEPYEQYF.

V is TRBV7-9 and J is TRBJ1-6; 9 nucleotides agree with TRBD1. J gave up 3 bases and V 6 bases, and 6 bases lay outside the gene matches. From germline, CDR1 is SEHNR and CDR2 FQNEAQ (reference sequence). The length of the CDR3 is 16 residues. The CDR3 DNA reads TGTGCCAGCAGTTCACAGGGGGCTCTCTATAATTCACCCCTCCACTTT. As protein: CASSSQGALYNSPLHF.

The chain carries TRBV7-2 and TRBJ2-3; a possible D gene is TRBD2 (7 bases). V lost 2 bases to trimming and J lost 2 bases, with 20 bases between them. Germline V CDR1 and CDR2: SGHTA, FQGNSA. There are 18 residues in the CDR3. CDR3 bases: TGTGCCAGCAGCTTAATGAGTATCCGGGGGGCCCCCACAGATACGCAGTATTTT. Protein product: CASSLMSIRGAPTDTQYF.

This chain uses TRBV5-1 with TRBJ1-6, with D tentatively TRBD1 (6 bases). The CDR3 has 14 amino acids. The V gene lost 1 base and the J gene lost 7 bases, with 9 bases spanning the gap. Germline V CDR1 and CDR2: SGHRS, YFSETQ. In nucleotides, the CDR3 is TGCGCCAGCAGCTTGCAGGGGATAAATTCACCCCTCCACTTT. Protein product: CASSLQGINSPLHF.

This clone was counted once. This sequence joins TRBV5-5 and TRBJ2-7, with D tentatively TRBD1 (5 bases). Germline V gene sequence: CDR1 SGHKS, CDR2 YYEKEE (reference sequence). Trimming shortened V by 1 base and J by 2 bases, and 10 bases separated the two germline ends. There are 14 residues in the CDR3. CDR3 nucleotide sequence: TGTGCCAGCAGCTTGCAGACAGCTACCTACGAGCAGTACTTC. Protein sequence: CASSLQTATYEQYF. Drawing the rest from reference TRBV5-5 and TRBJ2-7, the complete variable domain is DAGVTQSPTHLIKTRGQQVTLRCSPISGHKSVSWYQQVLGQGPQFIFQYYEKEERGRGNFPDRFSARQFPNYSSELNVNALLLGDSALYLCASSLQTATYEQYFGPGTRLTVT.

This clone was detected once. The chain employs TRBV18 and TRBJ2-4; maybe TRBD1 (6 bases). Germline V lookup: CDR1 KGHSH, CDR2 LQKENI. V was trimmed by 3 bases and J by 2 bases, leaving 8 bases between them. There are 14 residues in the CDR3. CDR3 residues: CASSPGTTKNIQYF. Here the CDR3 DNA reads TGTGCCAGCTCACCGGGGACAACCAAAAACATTCAGTACTTC. The variable domain in full, with the rest retrieved from reference TRBV18 and TRBJ2-4, is NAGVMQNPRHLVRRRGQEARLRCSPMKGHSHVYWYRQLPEEGLKFMVYLQKENIIDESGMPKERFSAEFPKEGPSILRIQQVVRGDSAAYFCASSPGTTKNIQYFGAGTRLSVL.

The rearrangement links TRBV30 to TRBJ2-3; D is uncertain. The CDR3 runs 12 residues. V shed 3 bases and J shed 2 bases, with 6 bases lying between them. The germline gives CDR1 GTSNPN, CDR2 SVGIG (reference sequence). The chain's CDR3 is CAWSPATDTQYF. The CDR3 DNA is TGTGCCTGGAGCCCCGCCACAGATACGCAGTATTTT.

Only one count was recorded for this clone. The rearrangement joins TRBV5-1 to TRBJ1-2, with unresolved D. V was cut by 0 bases and J by 4 bases, with 19 bases left in between. Per germline, CDR1 SGHRS and CDR2 YFSETQ. This CDR3 is built from 17 residues. The DNA of the CDR3 is TGCGCCAGCAGCTTGGAGGGCAGGCGGTCGCCTGCCTATGGCTACACCTTC. This sequence encodes CASSLEGRRSPAYGYTF.

The rearrangement links TRBV2 to TRBJ2-2; D not certain. CDR3 length: 11 residues. The V gene lost 8 bases and the J gene lost 8 bases, with 9 bases spanning the gap. The germline V gene has CDR1 SNHLY and CDR2 FYNNEI. CDR3 DNA sequence: TGTGCCAGCCGTTTAGGAGGGGAGCTGTTTTTT. Its protein product is CASRLGGELFF.

The chain recombines TRBV27 with TRBJ2-3; unclear D gene. This CDR3 has 13 amino acids. CDR1 and CDR2 (germline): MNHEY, SMNVEV (reference sequence). Trimming took off 1 base at V and 4 bases at J, with 6 bases between the two ends. CDR3 DNA: TGTGCCAGCAGTTTATGGCCCCCAGATACGCAGTATTTT. It codes for CASSLWPPDTQYF.

In DNA form, the CDR3 reads TGTGCCAGCAGCGCGCGCGGGGGGGCCCGCTACGAGCAGTACTTC. Its translation is CASSARGGARYEQYF. This rearrangement joins TRBV7-8 to TRBJ2-5; 9 positions match TRBD2. The J call may be in error: the DNA end matches TRBJ2-7 better. Germline V gene lookup returns CDR1 SGHVS and CDR2 FQNEAQ. The CDR3 spans 15 residues.

This rearrangement joins TRBV5-6 to TRBJ2-3; 8 bases match TRBD1. V gave up 4 bases and J gave up 4 bases; unmatched junction bases: 8. CDR1 and CDR2 (germline): SGHDT, YYEEEE. The CDR3 sequence is 15 residues long. CDR3 in DNA: TGTGCCAGCAGCCCCGGGACAGGAGTAGCAGATACGCAGTATTTT. It translates to CASSPGTGVADTQYF.

This rearrangement joins TRBV2 to TRBJ2-4, with D possibly being TRBD1 (5 bases). Germline lookup yields CDR1 SNHLY and CDR2 FYNNEI. V lost 6 bases and J 0 bases, leaving 15 bases between the germline ends. The CDR3 consists of 16 residues. The CDR3 nucleotides read TGTGCCAGCAGCGTCCAGGGTTTATTAGCCAAAAACATTCAGTACTTC. It translates to CASSVQGLLAKNIQYF.

Turning to this clone: At one boundary the junction diverges from the germline segment, which might be a read error. The chain employs TRBV18 and TRBJ1-2; no clear D. The CDR3 runs 14 residues. Per germline, CDR1 KGHSH and CDR2 LQKENI. This chain's CDR3 is CASSPQEFYYNASF. CDR3 sequence (DNA): TGTGCCAGCTCACCACAGGAATTCTATTATAACGCTTCCTTC. The full variable domain, in which reference TRBV18 and TRBJ1-2 provide the parts outside the CDR3, is NAGVMQNPRHLVRRRGQEARLRCSPMKGHSHVYWYRQLPEEGLKFMVYLQKENIIDESGMPKERFSAEFPKEGPSILRIQQVVRGDSAAYFCASSPQEFYYNASFGSGTRLTVV.

The J gene is TRBJ1-2, the V gene TRBV19; D is perhaps TRBD1 (5 bases). Per germline, CDR1 LNHDA and CDR2 SQIVND (reference sequence). V shed 4 bases and J shed 0 bases, with 12 bases lying between them. The length of the CDR3 is 15 residues. The CDR3 reads CASSTLQGTNYGYTF. As DNA, the CDR3 is TGTGCCAGTAGTACGCTCCAGGGCACTAACTATGGCTACACCTTC.

This chain links TRBV9 with TRBJ2-3; 9 bases are a match to TRBD2. This CDR3 spans 16 amino acids. In germline, CDR1 is SGDLS, CDR2 YYNGEE. Losses at the gene ends were 0 bases for V and 1 base for J; bases not matched to a gene: 3. In DNA form, the CDR3 reads TGTGCCAGCAGCGTAGTGGCTAGCGGGGGCACAGATACGCAGTATTTT. Its protein product is CASSVVASGGTDTQYF.